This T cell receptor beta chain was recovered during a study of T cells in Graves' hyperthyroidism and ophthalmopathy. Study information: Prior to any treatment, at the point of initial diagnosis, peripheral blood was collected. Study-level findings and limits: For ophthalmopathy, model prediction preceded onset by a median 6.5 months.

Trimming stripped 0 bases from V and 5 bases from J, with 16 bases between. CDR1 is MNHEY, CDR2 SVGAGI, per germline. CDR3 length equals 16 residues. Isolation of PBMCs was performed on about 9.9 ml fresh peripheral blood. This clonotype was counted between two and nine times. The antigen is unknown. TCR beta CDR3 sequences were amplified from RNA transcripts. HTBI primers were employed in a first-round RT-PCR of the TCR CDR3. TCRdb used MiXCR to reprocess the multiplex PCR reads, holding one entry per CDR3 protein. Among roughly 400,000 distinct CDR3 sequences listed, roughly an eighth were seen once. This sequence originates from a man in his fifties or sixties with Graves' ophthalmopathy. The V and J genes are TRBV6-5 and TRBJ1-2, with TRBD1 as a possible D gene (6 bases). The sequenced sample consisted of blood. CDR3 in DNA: TGTGCCAGCAGTTACTCCTGGGATAGGGGGGATTATGGCTACACCTTC. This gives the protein CASSYSWDRGDYGYTF.